The 19 T cell receptor beta chains below were found in one sample sequenced in a study of Ad26.COV2.S vaccination and SARS-CoV-2 variants. Here immunoSEQ multiplex PCR was the method, and the copy in TCRdb shows in-frame clones only, minus some. The sample holds about 480,000 clones, roughly nine tenths seen once. Treatment noted: 19 received Ad26.COV2.S at low or high dose, single or two shots; roughly 5 received placebo; per-sample allocation not given. The study sampled participants on day 63 after the first vaccine or placebo injection. Sequenced here: peripheral blood, sampled in a trial of Ad26.COV2.S vaccine versus placebo. The receptors come from a person between 18 and 65 years old who received the Ad26.COV2.S COVID-19 vaccine or a placebo.

This clone was detected only a few times. The gene calls are TRBV6-1 and TRBJ2-7, with D tentatively TRBD1 (6 bases). CDR3 length: 16 residues. Germline CDR1 reads MNHNS; CDR2 reads SASEGT. V lost 2 bases to trimming and J lost 2 bases, with 16 bases between them. CDR3 coding DNA: TGTGCCAGCAGTGAAAAAGGACAGCAGTGGCCCTACGAGCAGTACTTC. Amino acid sequence: CASSEKGQQWPYEQYF.

The chain is built from TRBV4-2 and TRBJ1-2; 10 bases map to TRBD1. The CDR3 covers 14 residues. With 4 bases clipped from V and 8 bases from J, the junction kept 7 bases outside the gene matches. Per the germline V gene, CDR1 is LGHNA and CDR2 is YNFKEQ. CDR3 loop: CASSRGQGEGGYTF. CDR3 DNA sequence: TGTGCCAGCAGCCGAGGACAGGGGGAGGGAGGCTACACCTTC.

The genes are TRBV5-4 and TRBJ1-1, with TRBD1 matching over 10 bases. With V trimmed by 3 bases and J by 0 bases, 2 bases remained unmatched. Germline V gives CDR1 SGHNT, CDR2 YYREEE (reference sequence). The CDR3 length is 15 residues. CDR3 bases: TGTGCCAGCAGCTCCGGGACAGGGGTGAACACTGAAGCTTTCTTT. As protein: CASSSGTGVNTEAFF.

The chain joins TRBV6-5 to TRBJ1-5, with D unclear. Trimming pared 8 bases from V and 6 bases from J, leaving 11 bases between. Germline CDR1 and CDR2: MNHEY and SVGAGI. This CDR3 is built from 12 residues. The CDR3 here is CASALRGQPQHF. CDR3 coding DNA: TGTGCCAGCGCGCTACGGGGTCAGCCCCAGCATTTT.

This chain connects TRBV9 to TRBJ1-2; TRBD1 matches at 12 bases. Trimming cost V 2 bases and J 7 bases; bases outside gene matches: 15. This CDR3 has 18 residues. Germline lookup yields CDR1 SGDLS and CDR2 YYNGEE. The CDR3 coding sequence is TGTGCCAGCAGCGTTTTACCGGGACAGGGGGCGGGTATCGGTGGCTACACCTTC. Amino acid sequence: CASSVLPGQGAGIGGYTF.

V is TRBV9 and J is TRBJ2-3; D may correspond to TRBD1 or TRBD2 (6 bases each). The germline V and J ends were trimmed by 0 bases and 1 base, with 9 bases remaining between them. The CDR3 has 15 amino acids. Per germline, CDR1 SGDLS and CDR2 YYNGEE. The DNA of the CDR3 is TGTGCCAGCAGCGTAGGGGGGGCGGGCACAGATACGCAGTATTTT. Translated: CASSVGGAGTDTQYF.

The chain is built from TRBV6-5 and TRBJ2-3, with TRBD1 identical over 11 bases. Germline lookup yields CDR1 MNHEY and CDR2 SVGAGI. Trimming took 6 bases from V and 6 from J; bases not matched to a gene: 8. This CDR3 contains 15 residues. CDR3 sequence (DNA): TGTGCCAGCAGGGTGGACAGGGGGCGTTACGATACGCAGTATTTT. This gives the protein CASRVDRGRYDTQYF.

The V gene is TRBV6-5, the J gene TRBJ2-3; D may be TRBD2 (5 bases). Looked up from germline, CDR1 is MNHEY and CDR2 is SVGAGI. Trimming took off 6 bases at V and 0 bases at J, with 10 bases between the two ends. The CDR3 loop spans 14 amino acids. In nucleotides, the CDR3 is TGTGCCAGCAGGCTAGCAGAAAGCACAGATACGCAGTATTTT. It encodes CASRLAESTDTQYF.

The V call is TRBV6-1, the J call TRBJ1-2; TRBD1 agrees at 7 bases. V shed 1 base and J 7 bases; nucleotides not matched to a gene: 18. The CDR3 runs to 18 residues. CDR1 and CDR2 from the germline V gene are MNHNS and SASEGT. In nucleotides, the CDR3 is TGTGCCAGCAGTGAAGTGGGTCAGGGTAGGGGGCGCCGGGGTGGCTACACCTTC. This sequence encodes CASSEVGQGRGRRGGYTF.

The chain uses TRBV7-3 and TRBJ2-3; D is possibly TRBD2 (5 bases). V was pared by 4 bases and J by 8 bases, with 10 bases between. Germline lookup yields CDR1 SGHTA and CDR2 FQGTGA. The CDR3 runs 12 residues. The CDR3: CASSSDAGTQYF. DNA for the CDR3: TGTGCCAGCAGCTCGGACGCGGGTACGCAGTATTTT. Combining the CDR3 with reference TRBV7-3 and TRBJ2-3 gives the whole variable domain GAGVSQTPSNKVTEKGKYVELRCDPISGHTALYWYRQSLGQGPEFLIYFQGTGAADDSGLPNDRFFAVRPEGSVSTLKIQRTERGDSAVYLCASSSDAGTQYFGPGTRLTVL.

The chain combines TRBV6-1 with TRBJ1-1, with a tentative D call TRBD1 (6 bases). The germline CDR1 and CDR2 sequences are MNHNS and SASEGT. The CDR3 totals 16 residues. The V end was cut by 1 base, the J end by 0 bases, with 12 bases between. CDR3 sequence (DNA): TGTGCCAGCAGTGAAGGAGGGGGGTTCATGAACACTGAAGCTTTCTTT. Its translation: CASSEGGGFMNTEAFF.

Notes on this clone: An end of the junction differs from the germline gene, which may be a read error. This chain uses TRBV28 with TRBJ1-6; 11 bases are shared with TRBD1. Per germline, CDR1 MDHEN and CDR2 SYDVKM. The CDR3 length is 14 residues. CDR3 nucleotide sequence: TGTGCCAGCGGTTTAGGGACAGGGGGATCACCCCTCCACTTT. It is translated as CASGLGTGGSPLHF.

This chain joins TRBV7-9 and TRBJ2-1, with 7 bases matching TRBD2. Germline trimming cut 5 bases from V and 0 bases from J; bases unmatched to any gene: 7. The CDR3 consists of 16 residues. Looked up from germline, CDR1 is SEHNR and CDR2 is FQNEAQ (reference sequence). The CDR3 region is CASSGLAGSSYNEQFF. DNA for the CDR3: TGTGCCAGCAGCGGATTAGCGGGTAGCTCCTACAATGAGCAGTTCTTC. The variable domain in full, completed from reference TRBV7-9 and TRBJ2-1, reads DTGVSQNPRHKITKRGQNVTFRCDPISEHNRLYWYRQTLGQGPEFLTYFQNEAQLEKSRLLSDRFSAERPKGSFSTLEIQRTEQGDSAMYLCASSGLAGSSYNEQFFGPGTRLTVL.

The rearrangement uses TRBV6-5 and TRBJ2-7; 8 bases match TRBD2. The length of the CDR3 is 16 residues. The trim removed 2 bases at V and 0 bases at J, leaving 6 bases unmatched. The V gene's germline CDR1 is MNHEY and CDR2 SVGAGI. The CDR3 bases are TGTGCCAGCAGTTACACGGCCCTAGCGGGCTCCTACGAGCAGTACTTC. Translation: CASSYTALAGSYEQYF.

This clone appeared a single time. This chain connects TRBV28 to TRBJ2-4, with 12 bases identical to TRBD2. The CDR3 runs 23 residues. V shed 3 bases and J 0 bases; nucleotides not matched to a gene: 21. Germline lookup yields CDR1 MDHEN and CDR2 SYDVKM. CDR3 in amino acids: CASSLAGRRTSGTNLVAKNIQYF. The CDR3 region has the DNA TGTGCCAGCAGTTTGGCCGGACGGAGGACTAGCGGGACCAACCTCGTAGCCAAAAACATTCAGTACTTC.

The chain employs TRBV7-2 and TRBJ1-3; D possibly corresponds to TRBD1 (6 bases). The CDR3 contains 14 residues. V lost 7 bases, J lost 3 bases, and 13 bases lay in between. CDR1 and CDR2 (germline): SGHTA, FQGNSA. The CDR3 DNA sequence: TGTGCCAGCACCCTAGGGGGGGGTGGAAACACCATATATTTT. The encoded protein is CASTLGGGGNTIYF.

V gene TRBV14 combines with J gene TRBJ2-2; possibly TRBD1 for D (6 bases). Germline assignment: CDR1 SGHDN and CDR2 FVKESK. Deletions cut 6 bases from V and 3 bases from J, with 17 bases between. The CDR3 covers 16 residues. CDR3 coding DNA: TGTGCCAGCAGACAACAGACAGGAGCTTACACCGGGGAGCTGTTTTTT. It translates to CASRQQTGAYTGELFF.

This clone was observed many times. The chain has TRBV5-4 and TRBJ2-1; TRBD1 matches at 7 bases. The CDR3 length is 18 residues. With V trimmed by 0 bases and J by 1 base, 10 bases remained unmatched. The germline V gene has CDR1 SGHNT and CDR2 YYREEE (reference sequence). The CDR3 nucleotides are TGTGCCAGCAGCTTGGCCCTGTTAGGCAGGGGGTCCTACAATGAGCAGTTCTTC. Its protein product is CASSLALLGRGSYNEQFF. Full variable domain (remainder filled in from reference TRBV5-4 and TRBJ2-1): ETGVTQSPTHLIKTRGQQVTLRCSSQSGHNTVSWYQQALGQGPQFIFQYYREEENGRGNFPPRFSGLQFPNYSSELNVNALELDDSALYLCASSLALLGRGSYNEQFFGPGTRLTVL.

The V call is TRBV30, the J call TRBJ2-7; 8 nucleotides align to TRBD1. J gave up 2 bases and V 8 bases, and 5 bases lay outside the gene matches. The CDR3 runs to 12 residues. Germline V lookup: CDR1 GTSNPN, CDR2 SVGIG (reference sequence). Written as DNA, the CDR3 is TGTGCCCTCCGGACAGGGCCCTACGAGCAGTACTTC. Encoded protein: CALRTGPYEQYF.